One and the same sample provided the 6 T cell receptor beta chains below, sequenced in a study of CD8 T cells in ankylosing spondylitis. From the 5' RACE reads, TCRdb called clonotypes with MiXCR, one entry per CDR3 protein. This table holds approximately 130,000 distinct CDR3 sequences, 10% to 12% found once. Material: blood, either unsorted or a sorted T cell fraction (not recorded which). These receptors all come from a female donor with ankylosing spondylitis or in good health (not recorded which).

This clonotype was recorded a few times. The V call is TRBV12-3 or TRBV12-4, the J call TRBJ1-1, with D perhaps matching TRBD1 (5 bases). The CDR3 is 13 residues long. Between the trimmed V and J ends, which lost 8 bases and 1 base, there was a span of 11 bases. CDR3 bases: TGTGCCAGCTCGGGACGGGAGAACACTGAAGCTTTCTTT. Its protein product is CASSGRENTEAFF.

The gene calls are TRBV7-8 and TRBJ2-1; the D gene is possibly TRBD2 (6 bases). The germline gives CDR1 SGHVS, CDR2 FQNEAQ. V lost 5 bases to trimming and J lost 9 bases, with 20 bases between them. This CDR3 is 15 amino acids long. The CDR3 DNA reads TGTGCCAGCAGCCCAAGACTAGGTAGGGTAGGTGAGCAGTTCTTC. It yields the protein CASSPRLGRVGEQFF.

The chain couples TRBV11-2 to TRBJ2-7; 7 bases line up with TRBD2. The CDR3 is made up of 14 amino acids. The V segment lost 1 base and the J segment 6 bases; nucleotides outside the gene matches: 6. Per the germline V gene, CDR1 is SGHAT and CDR2 is FQNNGV. In DNA, the CDR3 is TGTGCCAGCAGCTTAGTGCGGGAGTACGGCGAGCAGTACTTC. It specifies CASSLVREYGEQYF.

This clonotype showed up many times. V is TRBV12-3 or TRBV12-4 and J is TRBJ2-2; 9 bases fit TRBD2. J gave up 3 bases and V 3 bases, and 2 bases lay outside the gene matches. The CDR3 length is 15 residues. The CDR3 loop reads CASSLTSGYTGELFF. The CDR3 bases are TGTGCCAGCAGTTTGACTAGCGGATACACCGGGGAGCTGTTTTTT.

This clonotype has a count of ten or more. The V call is TRBV28, the J call TRBJ2-3; 7 bases align to TRBD2. V shed 5 bases and J 8 bases; nucleotides not matched to a gene: 4. CDR3 length: 12 amino acids. Germline CDR1 is MDHEN and CDR2 is SYDVKM. The CDR3 loop is CASSKLAGTQYF. CDR3 DNA sequence: TGTGCCAGCAGTAAGTTAGCGGGTACGCAGTATTTT.

Ten or more counts support this clonotype. The CDR3 region has the DNA TGTGCCAGCAGCATATCCGGGACTAATTCACCCCTCCACTTT. Amino acids: CASSISGTNSPLHF. The J gene is TRBJ1-6, the V gene TRBV7-3; D is perhaps TRBD1 (5 bases). V lost 5 bases and J lost 6, with 11 bases in between. Per germline, CDR1 SGHTA and CDR2 FQGTGA. This CDR3 is built from 14 residues.